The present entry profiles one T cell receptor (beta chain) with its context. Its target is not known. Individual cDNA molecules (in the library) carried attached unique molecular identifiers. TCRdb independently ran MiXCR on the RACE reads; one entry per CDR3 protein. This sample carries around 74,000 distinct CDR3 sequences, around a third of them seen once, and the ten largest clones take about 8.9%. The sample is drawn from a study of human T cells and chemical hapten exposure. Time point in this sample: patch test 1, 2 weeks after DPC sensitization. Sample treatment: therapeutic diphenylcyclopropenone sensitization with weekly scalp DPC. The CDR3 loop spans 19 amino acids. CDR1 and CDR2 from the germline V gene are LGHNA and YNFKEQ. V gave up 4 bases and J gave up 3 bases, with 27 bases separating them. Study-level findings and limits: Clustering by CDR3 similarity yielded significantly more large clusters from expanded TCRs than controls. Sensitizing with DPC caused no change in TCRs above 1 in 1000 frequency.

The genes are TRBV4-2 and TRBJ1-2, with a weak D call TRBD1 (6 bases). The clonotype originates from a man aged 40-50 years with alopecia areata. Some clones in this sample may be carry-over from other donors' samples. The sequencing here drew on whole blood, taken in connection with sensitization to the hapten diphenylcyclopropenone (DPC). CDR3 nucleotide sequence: TGTGCCAGCAGCCCGAAGATGAATCCGGCCGGGGGCGGGGACTATGGCTACACCTTC. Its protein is CASSPKMNPAGGGDYGYTF.